This T cell receptor (beta chain) was sequenced during a study of blood T cells in healthy people across ages. Sample-barcoded 5' priming and a J-beta primer mix drove a second PCR of about 7 to 11 cycles. TCRdb re-analysed the 5' RACE reads in MiXCR, keeping a single row per CDR3 protein. This sample has approximately 2,000,000 distinct CDR3 sequences, with approximately 40% found just once. CDR3 size: 15 residues. Germline V gives CDR1 SNHLY, CDR2 FYNNEI. J is TRBJ2-5 and V is TRBV2; 8 positions agree with TRBD1. The closer fit of TRBJ2-7 to the DNA end suggests the J call may be wrong. The receptor was isolated from a human donor in good health. Sequencing input: blood. CDR3 residues: CASSERGQDNYEQYF. The CDR3 DNA follows: TGTGCCAGCAGTGAACGGGGACAGGACAACTACGAGCAGTACTTC.